This T cell receptor beta chain emerged from a study of T cell responses to AZD1222 COVID-19 vaccine. Findings and caveats of the study: Only a handful of individuals given AZD1222 were seropositive at baseline. Spike-spanning, vaccine-associated CD4 TCRs were dominant at 160-218 and 743-854.

The CDR3 runs to 16 residues. Points on this clone: As yet, its antigen is unknown.

Here immunoSEQ multiplex PCR was the method, and the copy in TCRdb shows in-frame clones only, minus some. The top ten hold approximately 4.7% of the sample, which has 90,000 to 120,000 clones, over 90% seen once. The gene calls are TRBV21-1 and TRBJ1-6. TRBV21-1 is termed a pseudogene. This clonotype was obtained from an adult in good health. The material sequenced was peripheral blood, taken on day 0 of AZD1222 vaccination. The chain's CDR3 is CASSGEEGPYNSPLHF. The DNA for the CDR3 is TGTGCCAGCAGCGGCGAGGAGGGCCCCTATAATTCACCCCTCCACTTT.